Below, 12 T cell receptor beta chains from the same sample are listed, as sequenced in a study of patients and donors after allogeneic stem cell transplantation. TCRdb called the RT-PCR reads again in MiXCR, with one record for every CDR3 protein. Of tens of thousands of distinct CDR3 sequences in the sample, less than 45% were seen once. The material sequenced was blood, either unsorted or a sorted T cell fraction (not recorded which). The source of these receptors is a human donor who was either an allogeneic HSCT recipient or a stem cell or donor lymphocyte infusion donor (not recorded which). It is not recorded whose cells these are; they may come from a transplant donor.

This clonotype was counted only a few times. The chain couples TRBV5-1 to TRBJ1-6; the D gene is possibly TRBD1 (5 bases). Germline CDR1 is SGHRS and CDR2 is YFSETQ. V lost 5 bases to trimming and J lost 8 bases, with 11 bases between them. CDR3 length: 13 amino acids. The CDR3 loop reads CASSQRDDSPLHF. The CDR3 DNA sequence: TGCGCCAGCAGTCAAAGGGACGATTCACCCCTCCACTTT.

This clonotype was picked up a small number of times. The V gene is TRBV6-2 or TRBV6-3, the J gene TRBJ1-1, with D unresolved. Looked up from germline, CDR1 is MNHEY and CDR2 is SVGEGT. V was clipped by 5 bases and J by 8 bases, with 9 bases between them. The CDR3 is 11 amino acids. This CDR3 reads CASSPSSEAFF. CDR3 DNA sequence: TGTGCCAGCAGTCCCTCATCAGAAGCTTTCTTT.

The chain couples TRBV20-1 to TRBJ2-7; D not certain. CDR1 DFQATT and CDR2 SNEGSKA come from the germline V gene (reference sequence). This CDR3 contains 14 residues. Trimming took 1 base from V and 3 from J, leaving 13 bases between them. The DNA for the CDR3 is TGCAGTGCTAGAGGTTCCGGGTTCTACTACGAGCAGTACTTC. The encoded protein is CSARGSGFYYEQYF.

The CDR3 DNA reads TGTGCCAGCAGCCAAGATCACCCCTGGGGTAGCACTGAAGCTTTCTTT. It encodes CASSQDHPWGSTEAFF. The chain joins TRBV3-1 to TRBJ1-1, with D uncertain. Germline V gene sequence: CDR1 LGHDT, CDR2 YNNKEL (reference sequence). The CDR3 sequence is 16 residues long. Trimming took off 0 bases at V and 4 bases at J, with 15 bases between the two ends.

V usage is TRBV4-1 and J usage is TRBJ2-5; the match to TRBD1 covers 7 bases. V gave up 4 bases and J gave up 3 bases; unmatched junction bases: 8. The germline V gene encodes CDR1 MGHRA and CDR2 YSYEKL. The CDR3 is 15 residues long. CDR3 region: CASSRTRDSEETQYF. In DNA, the CDR3 is TGCGCCAGCAGCCGTACCCGGGACAGTGAAGAGACCCAGTACTTC.

This clonotype was detected only once. The V call is TRBV12-3 or TRBV12-4, the J call TRBJ2-3; a possible D gene is TRBD2 (7 bases). The CDR3 loop spans 16 amino acids. V lost 1 base to trimming and J lost 5 bases, with 16 bases between them. CDR3 DNA: TGTGCCAGCAGTTTAGGGCGGGGGCGTTTAGGAGATACGCAGTATTTT. Translation: CASSLGRGRLGDTQYF.

This chain links TRBV3-1 with TRBJ2-7; tentative D call: TRBD1 (5 bases). Between the trimmed V and J ends, which lost 4 bases and 1 base, there was a span of 11 bases. This CDR3 has 14 residues. Germline assignment: CDR1 LGHDT and CDR2 YNNKEL (reference sequence). CDR3 nucleotides: TGTGCCAGCAGCCTCAGGGCCGGTTCCTACGAGCAGTACTTC. Translation: CASSLRAGSYEQYF.

The chain is built from TRBV16 and TRBJ2-2; D not certain. V shed 0 bases and J shed 4 bases, with 3 bases lying between them. Per germline, CDR1 KGHSY and CDR2 FQNENV. This CDR3 has 13 amino acids. CDR3 coding DNA: TGTGCCAGCAGCCAATCAGGCACCGGGGAGCTGTTTTTT. Amino acid sequence: CASSQSGTGELFF. The entire variable domain, with the rest obtained from reference TRBV16 and TRBJ2-2, is as follows: GEEVAQTPKHLVRGEGQKAKLYCAPIKGHSYVFWYQQVLKNEFKFLISFQNENVFDETGMPKERFSAKCLPNSPCSLEIQATKLEDSAVYFCASSQSGTGELFFGEGSRLTVL.

The rearrangement links TRBV6-2 or TRBV6-3 to TRBJ2-7; D unresolved. V gave up 7 bases and J gave up 1 base, with 17 bases separating them. The CDR3 has 15 residues. CDR1 is MNHEY, CDR2 SVGEGT, per germline. The CDR3 reads CASMWWTAGSYEQYF. Here the CDR3 DNA reads TGTGCCAGCATGTGGTGGACCGCCGGGTCCTACGAGCAGTACTTC.

The V call is TRBV11-2, the J call TRBJ1-2, with a weak D call TRBD1 (5 bases). The CDR3 consists of 15 residues. CDR1 SGHAT and CDR2 FQNNGV come from the germline V gene. V lost 5 bases and J 5 bases, leaving 18 bases between the germline ends. This CDR3 is CASSPPYQGWYGYTF. CDR3 sequence (DNA): TGTGCCAGCAGCCCCCCTTATCAGGGTTGGTATGGCTACACCTTC.

Worth noting for this clonotype: This likely comes from a read error, as the CDR3 has no conserved phenylalanine or tryptophan at its end. The chain couples TRBV5-5 to TRBJ2-7; a possible D gene is TRBD2 (6 bases). CDR3 length: 12 residues. Deletions cut 4 bases from V and 6 bases from J, with 11 bases between. Per the germline V gene, CDR1 is SGHKS and CDR2 is YYEKEE (reference sequence). CDR3: CASSMVGGEQYI. DNA of the CDR3: TGTGCCAGCAGCATGGTCGGGGGCGAGCAGTACATC.

V is TRBV7-2 and J is TRBJ2-5, with 8 bases matching TRBD1. The CDR3 spans 18 residues. Trimming took 2 bases from V and 3 from J; bases not matched to a gene: 14. The germline CDR1 and CDR2 sequences are SGHTA and FQGNSA. CDR3 nucleotide sequence: TGTGCCAGCAGCTTAAAGTTGACAGGGGTTAAATTAGAAGAGACCCAGTACTTC. Translation gives CASSLKLTGVKLEETQYF. Filled out from reference TRBV7-2 and TRBJ2-5, the complete variable domain reads GAGVSQSPSNKVTEKGKDVELRCDPISGHTALYWYRQSLGQGLEFLIYFQGNSAPDKSGLPSDRFSAERTGGSVSTLTIQRTQQEDSAVYLCASSLKLTGVKLEETQYFGPGTRLLVL.